A single sample is the source of the 2 T cell receptor beta chains below, sequenced in a study of naive and memory T cell subsets. Both TRBC1 and TRBC2 were covered by a beta constant-region primer of two equimolar oligonucleotides. TCRdb reprocessed the UMI-ligation and nested PCR reads via MiXCR and lists one record per CDR3 protein. This repertoire shows some 150,000 distinct CDR3 sequences, over 15% found once; its top ten account for more than 0.13%. The sample consisted of naive CD4+ T cells from blood. These receptors were collected from a human donor in good health.

The V call is TRBV2, the J call TRBJ2-3, with 7 positions matching TRBD2. V lost 0 bases and J lost 0; bases outside the gene matches: 6. The CDR3 is 17 residues long. CDR1 is SNHLY and CDR2 is FYNNEI in the germline V gene. CDR3 DNA: TGTGCCAGCAGTGAAGCAGTACTAGCGAGTAGCACAGATACGCAGTATTTT. It specifies CASSEAVLASSTDTQYF.

This clonotype was observed a few times. The chain combines TRBV27 with TRBJ1-5, with TRBD1 matching 9 bases. CDR3 length: 14 amino acids. V dropped 4 bases and J dropped 6; count of bases not matched to a gene: 4. Germline assignment: CDR1 MNHEY and CDR2 SMNVEV (reference sequence). The CDR3 spells CASSSGQGGQPQHF. In DNA form, the CDR3 reads TGTGCCAGCAGTTCGGGACAGGGTGGTCAGCCCCAGCATTTT.